This T cell receptor (beta chain) was recorded in a study of shared clonotypes between healthy human individuals (dated by TCRdb to 2020 to 2022). The study in broad terms: A few men and a couple of women, aged 18 to 49 years, made up the cohort. Per donor, three plates each were used for CD4 naive and CD4 memory, two for CD8 naive, and one for CD8 memory. The study deeply sequenced blood TCR repertoires of about five healthy adults to estimate repertoire size and the extent of clonotype sharing between individuals. Each donor's leukapheresis produced roughly between about 0.9 and 9.5 billion PBMCs. To increase sequencing depth and limit assay-specific biases, different laboratories used diverse techniques to prepare libraries and sequence TCR repertoires. The investigation overall reported the following: The genetic and exposure-history diversity represented was limited by the small number of donors. Based on pairwise subsampling, the degree of clonotype sharing among donors was expected to be affected by sequencing depth. Sampling was limited to blood, and TCR repertoires in tissue likely differ from TCR repertoires in blood. Compared with non-shared clonotypes, clonotypes shared by all four sorted-subset donors had higher generation probabilities. Naive subsets generally had larger estimated clonotype richness than memory subsets. Incomplete sequencing was indicated by rarefaction of sorted-subset datasets, despite the large sequencing depth. Sharing across several donors was observed for 4.5% to 6.5% of naive CD4, about 4% of naive CD8, 2% to 2.5% of memory CD4, and around 0.4% of memory CD8 clonotypes.

Using the deep immunoSEQ assay, TCR CDR3 regions were amplified from genomic DNA by multiplex PCR. Extracted genomic DNA from each cell subset was spread evenly across all wells of several immunoSEQ 96-well plates, with each plate serving as a replicate. For sorted subsets, approximately 0.2 ug of genomic DNA, equivalent to around 29,000 T cell genomes, went into each replicate PCR. Purified libraries were quantified with a Qubit 3.0 fluorometer, sized on a Bioanalyzer 2100, and re-quantified with the KAPA Library Quantification kit. Each immunoSEQ 96-well plate was sequenced on its own single-read 150-cycle Illumina NextSeq 550 flow cell. The authors' analysis ran thus. Because the immunoSEQ output included only junctional sequences and no quality scores, the filtering could not be the same as the filtering used for full-length reads. To assign V/J genes and CDR3, sequences were annotated using PyIR, a Python wrapper for IgBLAST v1.9, with IMGT germline references. Reads with weak V/J assignments (E-value above 1e-6), missing CDR3, stop codons, out-of-frame junctions, or ambiguous translated residues were removed. V3J clonotypes were defined as sequences sharing the same inferred V gene, J gene, and CDR3 amino acid sequence. The percentage overlap between two repertoires was calculated by dividing the number of shared unique clonotypes by the size of the smaller repertoire. RTK rarefaction, the Chao1 estimator, and Recon v2.1 estimates of unobserved clonotypes were used to assess repertoire richness. For all TCRbeta clonotypes obtained by the gDNA method from a few donors, generation probabilities were computed with OLGA. The table was pulled from immuneACCESS by TCRdb, which kept in-frame rearrangements only. Such tables lose some clones; where checked, under half of the loss comes from unresolved V genes, and the rest has no known cause. Clone size and V and J calls were adopted from that table, with D and trimming inferred from the DNA. This sample is represented by roughly 2,000,000 clones; about 93% of them were singletons. The ten largest clonotypes hold about 1.7% of the sample.

CD8 naive samples were obtained by positive selection for CCR7 among CD45RO-negative cells, yielding a CD45RA+CCR7+ population from which TemRA cells were excluded. The donors were healthy, HIV-negative adults with no recently reported acute infections or vaccinations. Only Caucasian adults living in Nashville, Tennessee, USA were represented among the donors. Blood was collected by leukapheresis, and PBMCs were isolated by Ficoll-Histopaque density gradient centrifugation and then cryopreserved in liquid nitrogen vapor phase. Analytical flow cytometry was used to check the purity and quantity of each magnetically sorted T cell population. Genomic DNA was isolated from each sorted fraction and quantified by UV absorbance on a Nanodrop 2000c. The trim is 6 bases for V and 4 bases for J, with a gap of 6 bases between the germline ends. The CDR3 numbers 11 residues from cysteine through phenylalanine. The entry retains the CDR3 DNA only, 33 bases that are in frame from base 1. CDR1 and CDR2 were assigned from the germline V gene (reference sequence) as SEHNR and FQNEAQ.

A word on this clone: The antigen this receptor binds is unknown. No clone much larger than this one lies a single base away; base qualities are absent.

This receptor was obtained from a man between 18 and 29 years old in good health. Some clones in this sample may be carry-over from other donors' samples. The material sequenced was naive CD8+ T cells from PBMCs. The cell subset or site label of this sample denotes: CD45RA+CCR7+. The rearrangement joined TRBV7-9 to TRBJ2-5; no confident D gene assignment can be made. The CDR3 protein sequence reads: CASSFAETQYF. The sequenced DNA is TGTGCCAGCAGTTTCGCAGAGACCCAGTACTTC.